A single sample gave rise to the 10 T cell receptor beta chains below, sequenced in a study of T-cell reconstitution after alpha-beta-depleted transplantation in children. Preparation of the TCRbeta library used unique molecular identifiers. TCRdb called the PCR reads again in MiXCR, with one record for every CDR3 protein. The table lists just under 150,000 distinct CDR3 sequences, around 8.8% of them singletons. Sample: PBMCs, mostly from graft donor cells, taken 180 days after TCRalphabeta/CD19-depleted stem cell transplant. The receptor set was obtained from a female patient aged 2-10 years who had a stem cell transplant for congenital amegakaryocytic thrombocytopenia, so the T cells may come from the graft donor.

This clonotype was recorded at least ten times. The chain joins TRBV7-3 to TRBJ2-1, with D possibly being TRBD1 (5 bases). Trimming shortened V by 1 base and J by 4 bases, and 5 bases separated the two germline ends. Looked up from germline, CDR1 is SGHTA and CDR2 is FQGTGA. This CDR3 region has 13 residues. This CDR3 reads CASSLNRYNEQFF. The CDR3 DNA follows: TGTGCCAGCAGCTTAAACAGGTACAATGAGCAGTTCTTC. The variable domain in full, with the rest retrieved from reference TRBV7-3 and TRBJ2-1, is GAGVSQTPSNKVTEKGKYVELRCDPISGHTALYWYRQSLGQGPEFLIYFQGTGAADDSGLPNDRFFAVRPEGSVSTLKIQRTERGDSAVYLCASSLNRYNEQFFGPGTRLTVL.

This clonotype came up many times. The chain employs TRBV3-1 and TRBJ2-7, with D maybe TRBD1 (6 bases). Germline loops: CDR1 LGHDT, CDR2 YNNKEL (reference sequence). This CDR3 has 15 residues. The ends were cut back, 6 bases at V and 3 bases at J, with 18 bases in the middle. This CDR3 reads CASSPTTGRIYEQYF. The CDR3 DNA sequence: TGTGCCAGCAGTCCCACGACAGGCCGCATCTACGAGCAGTACTTC.

This clonotype occurred many times. This rearrangement joins TRBV6-5 to TRBJ1-2; D gene unclear. The CDR3 spans 15 residues. Germline V gene lookup returns CDR1 MNHEY and CDR2 SVGAGI. Trimming shortened V by 6 bases and J by 7 bases, and 21 bases separated the two germline ends. The CDR3 spells CASRTPMEGRRGYTF. CDR3 DNA: TGTGCCAGCAGGACCCCCATGGAGGGTCGACGTGGCTACACCTTC.

This clonotype was observed at least ten times. The rearrangement uses TRBV20-1 and TRBJ2-3; 7 bases match TRBD2. Per the germline V gene, CDR1 is DFQATT and CDR2 is SNEGSKA (reference sequence). The CDR3 sequence is 14 residues long. Trimming removed 1 base from V and 6 bases from J; junction bases left unmatched: 7. CDR3 nucleotide sequence: TGCAGTGCTAGAGTAGCGGGTAGTTTCGATACGCAGTATTTT. Protein: CSARVAGSFDTQYF.

This chain links TRBV5-1 with TRBJ2-3; D unresolved. Germline V lookup: CDR1 SGHRS, CDR2 YFSETQ. The CDR3 totals 17 residues. Between the trimmed V and J ends, which lost 0 bases and 0 bases, there was a span of 14 bases. CDR3 residues: CASSLAPARDSTDTQYF. CDR3 nucleotide sequence: TGCGCCAGCAGCTTGGCCCCGGCTAGAGATAGCACAGATACGCAGTATTTT.

This clonotype occurred a few times. V usage is TRBV18 and J usage is TRBJ2-5; D remains ambiguous. The CDR3 runs 14 residues. Germline CDR1 is KGHSH and CDR2 is LQKENI. V was clipped by 2 bases and J by 0 bases, with 7 bases between them. CDR3 amino acids: CASSPGQYQETQYF. For the CDR3, the DNA is TGTGCCAGCTCACCAGGGCAGTACCAAGAGACCCAGTACTTC. Drawing the rest from reference TRBV18 and TRBJ2-5, the complete variable domain is NAGVMQNPRHLVRRRGQEARLRCSPMKGHSHVYWYRQLPEEGLKFMVYLQKENIIDESGMPKERFSAEFPKEGPSILRIQQVVRGDSAAYFCASSPGQYQETQYFGPGTRLLVL.

This clonotype has more than one count but fewer than ten. The J gene is TRBJ2-7, the V gene TRBV29-1; D call uncertain. Germline V gene data show CDR1 as SQVTM and CDR2 as ANQGSEA. The V gene lost 7 bases and the J gene lost 3 bases, with 10 bases spanning the gap. The CDR3 totals 11 residues. The CDR3 DNA is TGCAGCGCCACGACCGACTACGAGCAGTACTTC. Translating gives CSATTDYEQYF.

This clonotype has at least ten counts. The CDR3 nucleotides read TGTGCCAGCAGACTAACCTACGCAGATACGCAGTATTTT. Amino acids: CASRLTYADTQYF. V usage is TRBV11-1 and J usage is TRBJ2-3; D remains ambiguous. This CDR3 has 13 amino acids. The germline V and J ends were trimmed by 6 bases and 4 bases, with 11 bases remaining between them. The V gene's germline CDR1 is SGHAT and CDR2 FQDESV (reference sequence).

This clonotype was recorded many times. The chain has TRBV30 and TRBJ2-7, with TRBD2 as a possible D gene (5 bases). Trimming took off 1 base at V and 3 bases at J, with 10 bases between the two ends. The germline V gene has CDR1 GTSNPN and CDR2 SVGIG (reference sequence). The CDR3 loop spans 13 amino acids. CDR3 DNA: TGTGCCTGGAGTGAAATCGGGGACTACGAGCAGTACTTC. This gives the protein CAWSEIGDYEQYF.

The rearrangement joins TRBV18 to TRBJ2-6; 11 positions match TRBD1. This CDR3 comprises 18 residues. After removal of 2 bases from V and 0 bases from J, the junction contained 3 bases not matched to a gene. Per germline, CDR1 KGHSH and CDR2 LQKENI. The DNA of the CDR3 is TGTGCCAGCTCACCAGGGGACAGGGGGGTCTCTGGGGCCAACGTCCTGACTTTC. It translates to CASSPGDRGVSGANVLTF.